This entry lists 9 T cell receptor beta chains sequenced from one sample in a study of OX40 agonist ivuxolimab in advanced cancers. Sequencing was performed with immunoSEQ multiplex PCR; in TCRdb, only in-frame clones are kept and a portion is missing. This sample has over 50,000 clones, with roughly 84% found just once. The sequenced sample was CD4+ or CD8+ T cells sorted from blood, obtained in a trial of the OX40 agonist ivuxolimab. The source is an adult with an advanced solid tumor such as melanoma, head and neck, liver or kidney cancer.

This clone was counted once. The chain recombines TRBV5-4 with TRBJ2-1, with 8 bases lining up with TRBD2. This CDR3 spans 15 amino acids. Germline values: CDR1 SGHNT, CDR2 YYREEE (reference sequence). The V gene end was trimmed by 2 bases and the J gene end by 8 bases; junction bases not matched to a gene: 9. The CDR3: CASSLGSGSSHEQFF. Here the CDR3 DNA reads TGTGCCAGCAGCTTAGGGAGCGGGAGCTCCCATGAGCAGTTCTTC.

The chain couples TRBV6-6 to TRBJ2-5, with 9 bases that match TRBD2. From germline, CDR1 is MNHNY and CDR2 SVGAGI (reference sequence). The CDR3 sequence is 16 residues long. The V segment lost 6 bases and the J segment 5 bases; nucleotides outside the gene matches: 13. The CDR3 DNA follows: TGTGCCAGCAGGTCCTATGGTAGCGGGAGTGGGGAGACCCAGTACTTC. Its protein product is CASRSYGSGSGETQYF.

This clone was detected only once. The chain couples TRBV21-1 to TRBJ2-3; TRBD2, the table's D call, lacks a check against the DNA. TRBV21-1 is labeled a pseudogene. The CDR3 runs 23 residues. CDR3 coding DNA: TGTGCCAGCAGCAAAGAAGGGAATGTAACTAGCGGGAGGGCCGAAACGAGCACAGATACGCAGTATTTT. The encoded protein is CASSKEGNVTSGRAETSTDTQYF.

This chain connects TRBV19 to TRBJ2-2; possible D gene TRBD1, 5 bases. Germline V gives CDR1 LNHDA, CDR2 SQIVND (reference sequence). This CDR3 spans 14 amino acids. The V gene lost 3 bases and the J gene lost 7 bases, with 12 bases spanning the gap. CDR3 residues: CASSMDMGSGELFF. In nucleotides, the CDR3 is TGTGCCAGTAGTATGGACATGGGCAGCGGGGAGCTGTTTTTT. Based on the CDR3 plus reference TRBV19 and TRBJ2-2, the full variable domain is DGGITQSPKYLFRKEGQNVTLSCEQNLNHDAMYWYRQDPGQGLRLIYYSQIVNDFQKGDIAEGYSVSREKKESFPLTVTSAQKNPTAFYLCASSMDMGSGELFFGEGSRLTVL.

This chain uses TRBV11-2 with TRBJ2-3; D remains unclear. This CDR3 is built from 13 residues. CDR1 is SGHAT, CDR2 FQNNGV, per germline. Trimming stripped 3 bases from V and 6 bases from J, with 10 bases between. The CDR3 coding sequence is TGTGCCAGCAGCTTGAGAGCGACGGATACGCAGTATTTT. This encodes CASSLRATDTQYF.

This chain joins TRBV15 and TRBJ2-3; D not certain. The CDR3 covers 12 residues. Germline V lookup: CDR1 LNHNV, CDR2 YYDKDF (reference sequence). Trimming removed 0 bases from V and 3 bases from J, with 1 base in between. The CDR3: CATSRDTDTQYF. In DNA form, the CDR3 reads TGTGCCACCAGCAGAGATACAGATACGCAGTATTTT.

This clone turned up a few times. The chain couples TRBV19 to TRBJ2-5; the D gene is possibly TRBD2 (5 bases). The CDR3 runs to 16 residues. The V and J ends lost 3 bases and 1 base respectively, with 15 bases between them. Germline CDR1 and CDR2: LNHDA and SQIVND (reference sequence). CDR3 sequence reads: CASSMARSGSQETQYF. The CDR3 DNA sequence: TGTGCCAGTAGTATGGCCCGTTCGGGGTCCCAAGAGACCCAGTACTTC.

The chain combines TRBV2 with TRBJ1-2; D might be TRBD1 (6 bases). Germline loops: CDR1 SNHLY, CDR2 FYNNEI. The CDR3 contains 14 residues. Deletions cut 6 bases from V and 1 base from J, with 12 bases between. CDR3 sequence (DNA): TGTGCCAGCAGGGAGGGGGAAATTAACTATGGCTACACCTTC. Its translation is CASREGEINYGYTF.

The chain is built from TRBV6-1 and TRBJ2-3, with 7 bases identical to TRBD1. Germline CDR1 is MNHNS and CDR2 is SASEGT. This CDR3 contains 15 residues. The V segment lost 6 bases and the J segment 6 bases; nucleotides outside the gene matches: 12. This CDR3 reads CASRVDRLPHDTQYF. The CDR3 nucleotides are TGTGCCAGCAGAGTGGACAGGCTCCCCCATGATACGCAGTATTTT.